This entry lists 12 T cell receptor beta chains sequenced from one sample in a study of response to subunit inactivated influenza vaccine. From the RT-PCR reads, TCRdb called clonotypes with MiXCR, one entry per CDR3 protein. Of hundreds of thousands of distinct CDR3 sequences in the sample, about 12% were seen once. Sequencing was performed on PBMCs from blood, taken on the day of vaccination. These receptor sequences come from a man aged 45-65 years who received an inactivated influenza vaccine.

This rearrangement joins TRBV6-1 to TRBJ2-7, with 9 bases aligning to TRBD2. The CDR3 runs 14 residues. CDR1 and CDR2 from the germline V gene are MNHNS and SASEGT. Trimming cost V 8 bases and J 1 base; bases outside gene matches: 6. The CDR3: CASLLAGPSYEQYF. The CDR3 coding sequence is TGTGCCAGCTTGCTAGCGGGGCCGTCCTACGAGCAGTACTTC.

V gene TRBV6-2 or TRBV6-3 combines with J gene TRBJ2-3; possibly TRBD1 for D (6 bases). The CDR3 length is 15 residues. The germline V gene has CDR1 MNHEY and CDR2 SVGEGT. Trimming removed 1 base at V and 2 bases at J, with 10 bases between. The CDR3 DNA is TGTGCCAGCAGTTACTGGGGGCGTCCCACAGATACGCAGTATTTT. Translation: CASSYWGRPTDTQYF.

The genes are TRBV10-3 and TRBJ2-1; 10 positions agree with TRBD2. This CDR3 is 17 amino acids long. CDR1 ENHRY and CDR2 SYGVKD come from the germline V gene. Trimming at V came to 3 bases and at J to 8 bases, leaving 13 bases not matched to a gene. CDR3: CAISDLLRSGGAHEQFF. As DNA, the CDR3 is TGTGCCATCAGTGACCTCCTGAGGAGCGGGGGGGCCCATGAGCAGTTCTTC.

V is TRBV9 and J is TRBJ2-3; either TRBD1 or TRBD2 may fit D (6 bases each). Germline CDR1 reads SGDLS; CDR2 reads YYNGEE. This CDR3 has 15 amino acids. Trimming took off 2 bases at V and 3 bases at J, with 13 bases between the two ends. The CDR3 bases are TGTGCCAGCAGCGTGTACGGAGGGGGGACAGATACGCAGTATTTT. Protein: CASSVYGGGTDTQYF.

This clonotype was seen at least ten times. This chain joins TRBV7-9 and TRBJ2-5, with a weak D call TRBD1 (6 bases). The length of the CDR3 is 17 residues. V was shortened by 5 bases and J by 2 bases, with 21 bases between the two germline ends. Germline assignment: CDR1 SEHNR and CDR2 FQNEAQ (reference sequence). The chain's CDR3 is CASSNAYSGTQQETQYF. As DNA, the CDR3 is TGTGCCAGCAGCAACGCCTATTCCGGGACACAACAAGAGACCCAGTACTTC.

This clonotype has only a few counts. The chain couples TRBV12-3 or TRBV12-4 to TRBJ2-7, with TRBD1 identical over 8 bases. Trimming cost V 5 bases and J 2 bases; bases outside gene matches: 11. This CDR3 region has 16 residues. The CDR3 reads CASSITRDRSAYEQYF. The CDR3 DNA sequence: TGTGCCAGCAGTATCACCCGGGACAGGTCAGCCTACGAGCAGTACTTC.

This clonotype occurred a few times. The chain links TRBV24-1 to TRBJ1-1; D unresolved. This CDR3 is built from 10 residues. V gave up 9 bases and J gave up 5 bases, with 6 bases separating them. Germline lookup yields CDR1 KGHDR and CDR2 SFDVKD. Here the CDR3 DNA reads TGTGCCACCGCCGGGACTGAAGCTTTCTTT. The encoded protein is CATAGTEAFF.

This clonotype has a handful of counts. This sequence joins TRBV24-1 and TRBJ2-3; 8 bases are a match to TRBD1. This CDR3 is built from 16 residues. Germline CDR1 KGHDR, CDR2 SFDVKD. J gave up 4 bases and V 1 base, and 6 bases lay outside the gene matches. CDR3 DNA: TGTGCCACCAGTGATTTCGGACAGGGACGCGCAGATACGCAGTATTTT. Protein sequence: CATSDFGQGRADTQYF.

This clonotype has at least ten counts. V and J are TRBV29-1 and TRBJ2-2; D might be TRBD1 or TRBD2, each matching 5 bases. The CDR3 is 16 residues long. Looked up from germline, CDR1 is SQVTM and CDR2 is ANQGSEA. Trimming pared 2 bases from V and 6 bases from J, leaving 19 bases between. In DNA, the CDR3 is TGCAGCGTTGAATTGTCGAAGTGGGGGAGCTCCGGGGAGCTGTTTTTT. Protein sequence: CSVELSKWGSSGELFF.

This clonotype has ten or more counts. The V gene is TRBV10-3, the J gene TRBJ1-5; D perhaps matches TRBD1 (6 bases). CDR1 and CDR2 (germline): ENHRY, SYGVKD. This CDR3 is built from 13 residues. Trimming removed 5 bases at V and 5 bases at J, with 10 bases between. The chain's CDR3 is CAISNPGDQPQHF. CDR3 DNA: TGTGCCATCAGTAACCCAGGGGATCAGCCCCAGCATTTT.

At least ten counts were recorded for this clonotype. The chain carries TRBV5-1 and TRBJ2-1; 8 nucleotides agree with TRBD1. The germline gives CDR1 SGHRS, CDR2 YFSETQ. Trimming removed 3 bases from V and 0 bases from J; junction bases left unmatched: 2. The CDR3 runs to 15 residues. CDR3 nucleotides: TGCGCCAGCAGCTGGGACAGGAGCTCCTACAATGAGCAGTTCTTC. Protein product: CASSWDRSSYNEQFF.

A few counts support this clonotype. This chain connects TRBV12-3 or TRBV12-4 to TRBJ2-2; 9 bases fit TRBD2. J gave up 2 bases and V 7 bases, and 8 bases lay outside the gene matches. CDR3 length equals 16 residues. As DNA, the CDR3 is TGTGCCAGCACCCCCAGAGCGGGAGGTAACACCGGGGAGCTGTTTTTT. The encoded protein is CASTPRAGGNTGELFF.